This passage covers 2 T cell receptor beta chains from one sample sequenced in a study of human T cells and chemical hapten exposure (dated by TCRdb to the early 2020s). Libraries were prepared through RACE. Instrument used: NextSeq 500. TCRdb reworked the public reads: Q25 trimming with fastp, MiXCR clone assembly, productive beta chains retained. Each entry merges the rows of one CDR3 protein and shows their most common DNA and genes. Within this sample are roughly 100,000 distinct CDR3 sequences, with about 8.6% of them counted one time only. The ten top clones hold approximately 2.8% of the sample. The time point label, read with the paper, signifies: healthy volunteer bleed at 2 weeks. Total RNA was isolated from unfractionated whole blood collected in Tempus Blood RNA tubes. Sequenced material: whole blood. The origin of the receptors is a female donor in good health. Some clones in this sample may be carry-over from other donors' samples.

This clonotype was found a few times. The CDR3 protein is CASSLELAGGFSTDTQYF. CDR3 DNA: TGCGCCAGCAGCTTGGAACTAGCGGGAGGCTTTAGCACAGATACGCAGTATTTT. This chain joins TRBV5-1 and TRBJ2-3, with 12 positions matching TRBD2. With 0 bases clipped from V and 0 bases from J, the junction kept 5 bases outside the gene matches. This CDR3 contains 18 residues. CDR1 SGHRS and CDR2 YFSETQ come from the germline V gene. Complete variable domain (other parts from reference TRBV5-1 and TRBJ2-3): KAGVTQTPRYLIKTRGQQVTLSCSPISGHRSVSWYQQTPGQGLQFLFEYFSETQRNKGNFPGRFSGRQFSNSRSEMNVSTLELGDSALYLCASSLELAGGFSTDTQYFGPGTRLTVL.

There are a few counts of this clonotype. The chain couples TRBV2 to TRBJ1-5, with TRBD1 identical over 7 bases. Looked up from germline, CDR1 is SNHLY and CDR2 is FYNNEI. The CDR3 extends over 13 amino acids. The V and J ends lost 5 bases and 4 bases, in that order; junction bases with no gene match: 2. CDR3 amino acids: CASSMGQNQPQHF. DNA of the CDR3: TGTGCCAGCAGTATGGGACAGAATCAGCCCCAGCATTTT.